This T cell receptor (beta chain) was recovered during a study of blood T cell repertoires in COVID-19. Study-wide background: The United States, Italy and Spain provided the acute and convalescent COVID-19 samples. PBMCs, B-cell-depleted T cells, or T cells provided the cDNA or gDNA that made up the material.

Original handling: Cell counts per sample came from amplifying reference gene primers. Data came from immunoSEQ multiplex PCR; TCRdb stores just in-frame clones and leaves some out. D and trimming come from the DNA, and the V and J calls and clone size come from that table. The sample lists about 100,000 clones; around 93% were seen once. The CDR3 length is 15 residues. The germline gives CDR1 LGHNA, CDR2 YNFKEQ. V was pared by 0 bases and J by 3 bases, with 11 bases between. The TCR originated in a human donor with active COVID-19. The donor label of this sample is uncertain. The J gene is TRBJ1-1, the V gene TRBV4-2; D gene ambiguous. Input material: peripheral blood. This CDR3 is CASSQEEGADTEAFF. In DNA form, the CDR3 reads TGTGCCAGCAGCCAAGAGGAGGGAGCGGACACTGAAGCTTTCTTT.